This entry concerns a single T cell receptor beta chain. The TCR library protocol was used to attach unique molecular identifiers. These identifiers were attached to individual cDNA molecules. TCRdb processed the 5' RACE reads anew with MiXCR; each CDR3 protein has one entry. The sample contains 60,000 to 80,000 distinct CDR3 sequences, more than 10% of which appear only once. The source of the sample is a study of early T cells in non-severe SARS-CoV-2 infection. Study as a whole: It was bulk RNA from unsorted whole blood that was sequenced, and the chains were unpaired.

Sequenced: whole blood. This TCR derives from an adult who was a healthcare worker with PCR-confirmed SARS-CoV-2 infection or an uninfected control (not recorded which).

CDR3 residues: CASSQDLSVYEQYF. CDR3 DNA: TGCGCCAGCAGCCAAGATCTGTCGGTCTACGAGCAGTACTTC. This chain joins TRBV4-1 and TRBJ2-7, with D hard to call. CDR1 is MGHRA, CDR2 YSYEKL, per germline. This CDR3 comprises 14 residues. V was clipped by 0 bases and J by 3 bases, with 9 bases between them.